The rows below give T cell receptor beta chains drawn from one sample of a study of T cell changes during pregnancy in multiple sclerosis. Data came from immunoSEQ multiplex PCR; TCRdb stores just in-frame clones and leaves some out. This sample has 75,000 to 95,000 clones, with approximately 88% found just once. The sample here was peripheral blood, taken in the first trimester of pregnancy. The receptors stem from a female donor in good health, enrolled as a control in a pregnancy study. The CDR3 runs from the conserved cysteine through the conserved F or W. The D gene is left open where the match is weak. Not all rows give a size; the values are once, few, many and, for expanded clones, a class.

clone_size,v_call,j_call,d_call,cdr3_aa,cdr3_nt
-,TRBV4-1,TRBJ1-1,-,CASSQVGGGDTEAFF,TGCGCCAGCAGCCAAGTCGGGGGGGGAGACACTGAAGCTTTCTTT
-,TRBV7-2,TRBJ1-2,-,CASSFSDYGYTF,TGTGCCAGCAGCTTTTCTGACTATGGCTACACCTTC
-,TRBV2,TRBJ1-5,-,CASRLQDQPQHF,TGTGCCAGCAGGCTCCAGGATCAGCCCCAGCATTTT
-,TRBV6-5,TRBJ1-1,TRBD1,CASSYDRGNTEAFF,TGTGCCAGCAGTTACGACAGGGGGAACACTGAAGCTTTCTTT
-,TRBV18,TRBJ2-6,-,CASSWGPPSGANVLTF,TGTGCCAGCTCCTGGGGCCCCCCGAGCGGGGCCAACGTCCTGACTTTC
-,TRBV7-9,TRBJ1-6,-,CASSLERGASPLHF,TGTGCCAGCAGCTTAGAACGGGGGGCCTCACCCCTCCACTTT
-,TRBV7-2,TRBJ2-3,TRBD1,CASSLAPTEGARTDTQYF,TGTGCCAGCAGCTTAGCCCCTACCGAGGGGGCGAGGACAGATACGCAGTATTTT
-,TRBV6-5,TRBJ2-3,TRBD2,CASSPSGGAPDTQYF,TGTGCCAGCAGTCCTAGCGGGGGGGCCCCAGATACGCAGTATTTT
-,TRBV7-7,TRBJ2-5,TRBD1,CASSPTTGQETQYF,TGTGCCAGCAGCCCAACGACAGGGCAGGAGACCCAGTACTTC
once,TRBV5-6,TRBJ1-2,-,CASSLVGGGYTF,TGTGCCAGCAGCTTGGTCGGAGGCGGCTACACCTTC
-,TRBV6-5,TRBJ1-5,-,CASSLEYSNQPQHF,TGTGCCAGCAGTTTGGAGTATAGCAATCAGCCCCAGCATTTT
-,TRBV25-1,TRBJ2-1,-,CASSVKGPLYNEQFF,TGTGCCAGCAGTGTGAAGGGGCCCTTATACAATGAGCAGTTCTTC
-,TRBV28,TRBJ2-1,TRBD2,CAKGLAVQSSYNEQFF,TGTGCCAAGGGACTAGCAGTTCAAAGCTCCTACAATGAGCAGTTCTTC
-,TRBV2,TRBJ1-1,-,CASSEENVPGSEAFF,TGTGCCAGCAGTGAAGAAAACGTTCCGGGATCTGAAGCTTTCTTT
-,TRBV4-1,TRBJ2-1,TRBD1,CASRRDRSSYNEQFF,TGCGCCAGCAGACGGGACAGGAGCTCCTACAATGAGCAGTTCTTC
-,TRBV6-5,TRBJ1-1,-,CASKTRGYREAFF,TGTGCCAGCAAGACTCGGGGGTACAGGGAAGCTTTCTTT